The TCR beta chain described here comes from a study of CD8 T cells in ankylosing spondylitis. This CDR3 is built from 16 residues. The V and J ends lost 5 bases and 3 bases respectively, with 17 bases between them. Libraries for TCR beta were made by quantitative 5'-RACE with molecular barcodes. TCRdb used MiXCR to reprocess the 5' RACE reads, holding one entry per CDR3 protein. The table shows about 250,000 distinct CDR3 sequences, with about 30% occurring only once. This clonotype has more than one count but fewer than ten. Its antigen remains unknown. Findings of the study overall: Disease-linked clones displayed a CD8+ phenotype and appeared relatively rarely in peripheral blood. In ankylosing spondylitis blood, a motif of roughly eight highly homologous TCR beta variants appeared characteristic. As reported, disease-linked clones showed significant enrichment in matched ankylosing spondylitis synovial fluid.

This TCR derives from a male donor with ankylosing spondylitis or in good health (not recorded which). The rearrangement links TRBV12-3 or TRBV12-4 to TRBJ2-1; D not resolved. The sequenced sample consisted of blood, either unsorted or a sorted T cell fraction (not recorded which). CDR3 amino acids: CASSRRFSSLYNEQFF. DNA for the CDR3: TGTGCCAGCAGTAGGCGATTCTCATCCCTCTACAATGAGCAGTTCTTC.